This is a list of T cell receptor beta chains from one sample in a study of CD8 T cells in ankylosing spondylitis. TCRdb reprocessed the 5' RACE reads via MiXCR and lists one record per CDR3 protein. The sample contains 35,000 to 40,000 distinct CDR3 sequences, 16% of which appear only once. The source material was blood. These receptors all come from a male donor with ankylosing spondylitis or in good health (not recorded which). CDR3s include the opening cysteine and the closing phenylalanine or tryptophan. Expanded clones get a size class; other rows say once, few or many, or leave the size out.

clone size: .
V gene: TRBV12-3/TRBV12-4
J gene: TRBJ2-7
CDR3 protein: CASQARRAGSEQYF

clone size: few
V gene: TRBV29-1
J gene: TRBJ2-4
CDR3 protein: CSVEESGKIAKNIQYF

clone size: few
V gene: TRBV6-5
J gene: TRBJ1-2
CDR3 protein: CASSYLFGPSQGYTF

clone size: .
V gene: TRBV29-1
J gene: TRBJ2-7
CDR3 protein: CSVEGQQGYEQYF

clone size: few
V gene: TRBV12-3/TRBV12-4
J gene: TRBJ2-7
CDR3 protein: CASTTRGSSYEQYF

clone size: many
V gene: TRBV20-1
J gene: TRBJ1-1
CDR3 protein: CSARGPDSRNTEAFF

clone size: few
V gene: TRBV5-1
J gene: TRBJ2-7
CDR3 protein: CASSLAPGRRKSSYEQYF

clone size: once
V gene: TRBV6-5
J gene: TRBJ2-7
CDR3 protein: CASSPVGQREVYEQYF

clone size: few
V gene: TRBV6-2/TRBV6-3
J gene: TRBJ2-3
CDR3 protein: CASSTTSSGVLDTQYF

clone size: .
V gene: TRBV5-5
J gene: TRBJ2-2
CDR3 protein: CASSSEVGRSTGELFF

clone size: .
V gene: TRBV5-5
J gene: TRBJ2-1
CDR3 protein: CASSFRTGTARYEQFF

clone size: few
V gene: TRBV15
J gene: TRBJ2-7
CDR3 protein: CATSSLPLGFYEQYF

clone size: .
V gene: TRBV25-1
J gene: TRBJ2-7
CDR3 protein: CASSDPGQGFHEQYF

clone size: .
V gene: TRBV7-3
J gene: TRBJ2-2
CDR3 protein: CASSRGGDGGELFF

clone size: .
V gene: TRBV15
J gene: TRBJ2-1
CDR3 protein: CATSRAAGGASYNEQFF

clone size: many
V gene: TRBV27
J gene: TRBJ2-1
CDR3 protein: CASSLGLAGVNEQFF

clone size: .
V gene: TRBV9
J gene: TRBJ2-2
CDR3 protein: CASSTTAGVSGELFF

clone size: .
V gene: TRBV12-3/TRBV12-4
J gene: TRBJ2-4
CDR3 protein: CASRADPIAKNIQYF

clone size: once
V gene: TRBV6-1
J gene: TRBJ2-2
CDR3 protein: CATSGVSVAGELFF

clone size: few
V gene: TRBV29-1
J gene: TRBJ1-1
CDR3 protein: CSVQGNTEAFF

clone size: few
V gene: TRBV7-3
J gene: TRBJ1-1
CDR3 protein: CASSPTGGNTEAFF

clone size: .
V gene: TRBV28
J gene: TRBJ1-4
CDR3 protein: CASRDPGRINEKLFF

clone size: .
V gene: TRBV20-1
J gene: TRBJ2-7
CDR3 protein: CSARVMDGITYEQYF

clone size: .
V gene: TRBV29-1
J gene: TRBJ2-5
CDR3 protein: CSVDTGGKETQYF

clone size: .
V gene: TRBV11-2
J gene: TRBJ2-1
CDR3 protein: CASSLEGQGAEQFF

clone size: few
V gene: TRBV12-3/TRBV12-4
J gene: TRBJ2-2
CDR3 protein: CASRNRGRQNTGELFF

clone size: few
V gene: TRBV28
J gene: TRBJ1-1
CDR3 protein: CASLLASEAFF

clone size: few
V gene: TRBV7-6
J gene: TRBJ2-2
CDR3 protein: CASSRTQTGELFF

clone size: .
V gene: TRBV11-2
J gene: TRBJ2-1
CDR3 protein: CASSLRTGRNNEQFF

clone size: .
V gene: TRBV28
J gene: TRBJ2-2
CDR3 protein: CASSPDRVVGELFF

clone size: few
V gene: TRBV7-9
J gene: TRBJ1-1
CDR3 protein: CASSLRMNTEAFF

clone size: few
V gene: TRBV5-5
J gene: TRBJ2-1
CDR3 protein: CASSLARRREGSYNEQFF

clone size: .
V gene: TRBV12-3/TRBV12-4
J gene: TRBJ2-7
CDR3 protein: CASSFELAREQYF

clone size: few
V gene: TRBV18
J gene: TRBJ2-2
CDR3 protein: CASSPTDRVVTGELFF

clone size: .
V gene: TRBV20-1
J gene: TRBJ2-7
CDR3 protein: CSALRTGSEQYF

clone size: .
V gene: TRBV7-2
J gene: TRBJ1-5
CDR3 protein: CASSLIGMNQPQHF

clone size: few
V gene: TRBV6-1
J gene: TRBJ2-1
CDR3 protein: CAINEQFF

clone size: .
V gene: TRBV5-1
J gene: TRBJ2-3
CDR3 protein: CASSRAQRISTDTQYF

clone size: many
V gene: TRBV6-6
J gene: TRBJ1-1
CDR3 protein: CASMKGNTEAFF

clone size: .
V gene: TRBV20-1
J gene: TRBJ2-2
CDR3 protein: CSARGPQGGGTGELFF

clone size: few
V gene: TRBV2
J gene: TRBJ2-2
CDR3 protein: CASSEVRAGELFF

clone size: few
V gene: TRBV27
J gene: TRBJ2-3
CDR3 protein: CASSLAVSTDTQYF

clone size: .
V gene: TRBV15
J gene: TRBJ1-4
CDR3 protein: CATSRPDRPTNEKLFF

clone size: .
V gene: TRBV20-1
J gene: TRBJ2-3
CDR3 protein: CSARVSGRATDTQYF

clone size: medium-sized
V gene: TRBV5-1
J gene: TRBJ2-5
CDR3 protein: CASSLKETQYF

clone size: many
V gene: TRBV28
J gene: TRBJ2-1
CDR3 protein: CASSSTALEQFF

clone size: .
V gene: TRBV7-3
J gene: TRBJ2-3
CDR3 protein: CASSLTREDTQYF

clone size: .
V gene: TRBV18
J gene: TRBJ2-2
CDR3 protein: CASYTGLAGVTGELFF

clone size: few
V gene: TRBV4-3
J gene: TRBJ2-7
CDR3 protein: CASSQDLVRDRTYEQYF

clone size: .
V gene: TRBV5-6
J gene: TRBJ2-3
CDR3 protein: CASSPDAHGDTQYF

clone size: .
V gene: TRBV12-3/TRBV12-4
J gene: TRBJ1-4
CDR3 protein: CASRRDRNNEKLFF